The T cell receptor beta chain under discussion was sequenced for a study of cytomegalovirus exposure and HLA in healthy donors. Libraries were prepared by immunoSEQ multiplex PCR; TCRdb keeps only in-frame clonotypes and omits some of them. Of a few hundred thousand clones in the sample, 75% to 90% were seen once. The CDR3 is 17 residues long. Germline CDR1 reads SGHRS; CDR2 reads YFSETQ. J gave up 6 bases and V 4 bases, and 16 bases lay outside the gene matches. As to this clone: The target antigen is unknown.

Regarding the study as a whole: Within the 130 or so validation repertoires, first-cohort TCR clusters tended to co-occur, according to a later analysis. Across donors, most TCRs were seen rarely, yet some public ones were widespread. Researchers counted around 170 TCR beta chains as cytomegalovirus-associated. Accounts indicate the classifier identified cytomegalovirus status with strong specificity and sensitivity.

The sequencing input was PBMCs. The clonotype originates from a woman aged 30 to 39 in good health and CMV-seropositive. The rearrangement joins TRBV5-1 to TRBJ2-1, with 7 nucleotides matching TRBD2. CDR3 sequence: CASSLGNTGLVGNEQFF. CDR3 sequence (DNA): TGCGCCAGCAGCCTGGGTAACACTGGACTAGTCGGCAATGAGCAGTTCTTC.